This TCR beta chain comes out of a study of graft-versus-host responses after intestinal transplantation. Overall study results and limits: Researchers found peak circulating GvH clone levels linked to early post-transplant HvG declines. Graft-donor T cell macrochimerism coincided with high graft-versus-host to host-versus-graft clonal ratios in allografts.

In germline, CDR1 is LNHDA, CDR2 SQIVND (reference sequence). CDR3 length: 16 amino acids. V lost 6 bases to trimming and J lost 4 bases, with 22 bases between them. Note on this clone: What it binds is not known.

The repertoire was sequenced with immunoSEQ multiplex PCR; TCRdb's copy has only in-frame clones and lacks some. The sample lists 20,000 to 25,000 clones, roughly 89% occurring once. The clonotype originates from a human patient who received an intestinal transplant, so some T cells may come from the graft donor. This chain joins TRBV19 and TRBJ2-7, with D tentatively TRBD1 or TRBD2 (6 bases each). The sample was PBMCs, taken about 63 days after intestinal transplantation. The CDR3 DNA sequence: TGTGCCAGTAGATGGTCGGTGCGGGGACACCAATACGAGCAGTACTTC. It specifies CASRWSVRGHQYEQYF. Full variable domain (rest looked up from reference TRBV19 and TRBJ2-7): DGGITQSPKYLFRKEGQNVTLSCEQNLNHDAMYWYRQDPGQGLRLIYYSQIVNDFQKGDIAEGYSVSREKKESFPLTVTSAQKNPTAFYLCASRWSVRGHQYEQYFGPGTRLTVT.